This is a list of T cell receptor beta chains from one sample in a study of technical replicates of blood from a few donors. The method was immunoSEQ multiplex PCR; TCRdb's version includes in-frame clones alone and lacks a portion of them. This table holds 55,000 to 65,000 clones, 85% to 95% found once. Sequencing was carried out using PBMCs. These receptors were taken from a human donor in good health. Some clones in this sample may be carry-over from other donors' samples. CDR3s leave out the opening cysteine and the closing phenylalanine or tryptophan. The order of the fields is CDR3 protein, V gene, J gene, CDR3 length.

ASSYSGGDTGELF,TRBV6-6,TRBJ2-2,13
ASSRLAGGIYEQY,TRBV7-8,TRBJ2-7,13
ASSKPGTSGGGEQF,TRBV5-6,TRBJ2-1,14
ASSTGLAGGSGANVLT,TRBV9,TRBJ2-6,16
ASSLAGYEQY,TRBV13,TRBJ2-7,10
ASSPEVAGKF,TRBV6-6,TRBJ2-1,10
ASSQGLSGVYEQY,TRBV4-2,TRBJ2-7,13
ASSNRLAGGQNEQF,TRBV7-9,TRBJ2-1,14
ASSDAPSGGDEQF,TRBV2,TRBJ2-1,13
ASSLVGTGVGEQY,TRBV5-6,TRBJ2-7,13
ANPGTSGGCNEQF,TRBV21-1,TRBJ2-1,13
ASSLGDVGAYGYT,TRBV7-2,TRBJ1-2,13
ATSPPGSGPPISYNEQF,TRBV15,TRBJ2-1,17
ASSLTWRGDTQY,TRBV11-1,TRBJ2-3,12
ASSVDRANTEAF,TRBV9,TRBJ1-1,12
ASTTTTPSSGRTDTQY,TRBV7-8,TRBJ2-3,16
AISDRGTSAH,TRBV10-3,TRBJ1-5,10
ASSLGLTSYEQY,TRBV7-8,TRBJ2-7,12
ASSLEQGSGNTIY,TRBV5-1,TRBJ1-3,13
ASSPTVAGSTGELF,TRBV18,TRBJ2-2,14
ASIAGGSYNEQF,TRBV28,TRBJ2-1,12
ASSTSGGVDTQY,TRBV19,TRBJ2-3,12
ASSYGGQDAGELF,TRBV6-5,TRBJ2-2,13
ASSVGGNNEQF,TRBV9,TRBJ2-1,11
ASSDASPFGRGKDNEQF,TRBV2,TRBJ2-1,17
AWSEGGPYEQY,TRBV30,TRBJ2-7,11
ASSLRGGTGELF,TRBV5-4,TRBJ2-2,12
VSSSSGSQYNEQF,TRBV5-6,TRBJ2-1,13
ASSQVGASGSYEQY,TRBV4-2,TRBJ2-7,14
ASSPSRAGAGELF,TRBV28,TRBJ2-2,13
ASKPGGLSTDTQY,TRBV7-2,TRBJ2-3,13
ASSQTLGTPSYEQY,TRBV4-1,TRBJ2-7,14
ASSPGTSGTETQY,TRBV11-3,TRBJ2-5,13
SASGGGTQY,TRBV20-1,TRBJ2-3,9
ASSEDRGDMNTEAF,TRBV2,TRBJ1-1,14
ASSWRQGNYGYT,TRBV7-2,TRBJ1-2,12
ASSQLDRSSGANVLT,TRBV4-1,TRBJ2-6,15
ASSPQGETQY,TRBV7-9,TRBJ2-5,10
ASSLSRPEETQY,TRBV7-9,TRBJ2-5,12
ASRKQGNTEAF,TRBV4-2,TRBJ1-1,11
AISGGQGAYQETQY,TRBV10-3,TRBJ2-5,14
ASSDPLAGLPETQY,TRBV2,TRBJ2-5,14
ASRLARQAGYNEQF,TRBV12-2,TRBJ2-1,14
ASSPTSGGNYEQY,TRBV18,TRBJ2-7,13
ASSRAASGVYEQY,TRBV9,TRBJ2-7,13
SVGNQGAYEQY,TRBV29-1,TRBJ2-7,11
ASSYQRNQPQH,TRBV7-2,TRBJ1-5,11
ASSQTGQNTGELF,TRBV4-1,TRBJ2-2,13
ASSLLSGGQEAQY,TRBV7-3,TRBJ2-5,13
ASSQEYLAGAYNEQF,TRBV4-1,TRBJ2-1,15
SVGILERTQY,TRBV29-1,TRBJ2-5,10
ASSENLLAGGLEY,TRBV6-1,TRBJ2-7,13